The 30 T cell receptor beta chains presented below share a single source sample, sequenced in a study of blood T cell repertoires in COVID-19 (dated by TCRdb to about 2020). Library method: the immunoSEQ multiplex PCR assay. The clones in this table, taken by TCRdb from immuneACCESS, are in-frame only. Not every clone is retained; where verified, under half of the shortfall comes from an unresolved V gene, and the cause of the rest is unknown. The sample data list over 65,000 clones, and 70% to 90% of these were observed just once. Together, the top ten hold 12% of the sample. The sample consisted of peripheral blood. The source is a human donor in a cohort sampled during active COVID-19.

The chain couples TRBV25-1 to TRBJ1-1; D gene ambiguous. This CDR3 contains 10 residues. Germline CDR1 and CDR2: MGHDK and SYGVNS. Trimming took off 2 bases at V and 10 bases at J, with 5 bases between the two ends. The CDR3 nucleotides read TGTGCCAGCAGTGAAGGGCGAGCTTTCTTT. Translated, it gives CASSEGRAFF.

The chain employs TRBV5-4 and TRBJ1-4; D might be TRBD1 (5 bases). V lost 0 bases, J lost 2 bases, and 8 bases lay in between. CDR1 SGHNT and CDR2 YYREEE come from the germline V gene (reference sequence). The CDR3 runs to 15 residues. The chain's CDR3 is CASSLGGLTNEKLFF. The CDR3 nucleotides are TGTGCCAGCAGCTTGGGGGGCCTTACTAATGAAAAACTGTTTTTT.

The chain couples TRBV7-7 to TRBJ2-5; 8 bases are shared with TRBD2. V lost 5 bases to trimming and J lost 4 bases; unmatched junction nucleotides: 3. Germline V gene sequence: CDR1 SSHAT, CDR2 FNYEAQ (reference sequence). The CDR3 sequence is 13 residues long. The CDR3 DNA reads TGTGCCAGCAGCCCCAGCGGGGGAGAGACCCAGTACTTC. Its translation is CASSPSGGETQYF.

This chain joins TRBV21-1 and TRBJ2-2; the listed D gene, TRBD1, was not tested against the DNA. TRBV21-1 is noted as a pseudogene. The CDR3 totals 17 residues. The CDR3 nucleotides are TGTGCCAGCAGGAAACGGACTACAGGGGGTGTCACCGGGGAGCTGTTTTTT. Its protein is CASRKRTTGGVTGELFF.

This chain links TRBV7-6 with TRBJ1-6; D possibly corresponds to TRBD1 (5 bases). CDR1 is SGHVS and CDR2 is FNYEAQ in the germline V gene. The CDR3 is made up of 16 amino acids. Trimming stripped 4 bases from V and 10 bases from J, with 20 bases between. The CDR3 reads CASSSSSSGEGSPLHF. The CDR3 DNA is TGTGCCAGCAGCTCCTCATCATCGGGGGAGGGCTCACCCCTCCACTTT.

This clone was observed a single time. This chain links TRBV12-3 or TRBV12-4 with TRBJ1-2, with D maybe TRBD1 (5 bases). Trimming left V 6 bases short and J 3 bases short, with 5 bases between. This CDR3 comprises 11 residues. In nucleotides, the CDR3 is TGTGCCAGCAGCAGGGACTATGGCTACACCTTC. Protein sequence: CASSRDYGYTF.

V is TRBV7-8 and J is TRBJ2-7; D possibly corresponds to TRBD1 (5 bases). Trimming took 5 bases from V and 1 from J, leaving 9 bases between them. Germline CDR1 reads SGHVS; CDR2 reads FQNEAQ. CDR3 length equals 13 residues. The chain's CDR3 is CASSTQGSYEQYF. In DNA form, the CDR3 reads TGTGCCAGCAGCACGCAGGGATCCTACGAGCAGTACTTC.

CDR3 in DNA: TGTGCCAGCAAAGGCGGGGGGGCTTACTCCTACAATGAGCAGTTCTTC. Translating gives CASKGGGAYSYNEQFF. V gene TRBV2 combines with J gene TRBJ2-1, with 9 nucleotides matching TRBD2. This CDR3 is built from 16 residues. Per germline, CDR1 SNHLY and CDR2 FYNNEI. V was pared by 7 bases and J by 0 bases, with 7 bases of the junction left unmatched.

Here the CDR3 DNA reads TGTGCCAGCAGCCCGAGGGACAACTTTTCACCCCTCCACTTT. Translated, it gives CASSPRDNFSPLHF. V and J are TRBV5-4 and TRBJ1-6; possibly TRBD1 for D (6 bases). From germline, CDR1 is SGHNT and CDR2 YYREEE (reference sequence). Trimming cost V 4 bases and J 9 bases, with 14 bases left between them. CDR3 length equals 14 residues.

The genes are TRBV7-9 and TRBJ2-2; D is perhaps TRBD2 (5 bases). Trimming pared 6 bases from V and 4 bases from J, leaving 9 bases between. Germline V gives CDR1 SEHNR, CDR2 FQNEAQ (reference sequence). The length of the CDR3 is 13 residues. In DNA form, the CDR3 reads TGTGCCAGCAGTGAGGGAGCCACCGGGGAGCTGTTTTTT. Protein sequence: CASSEGATGELFF.

The rearrangement joins TRBV3-1 (or the pseudogene TRBV3-2) to TRBJ2-5; D gene uncertain. The germline gives CDR1 LGHDT, CDR2 YNNKEL (reference sequence). Trimming removed 0 bases from V and 3 bases from J, with 14 bases in between. The CDR3 has 16 amino acids. The CDR3: CASSQDLRAGKETQYF. The DNA for the CDR3 is TGTGCCAGCAGCCAAGATCTGCGAGCAGGAAAAGAGACCCAGTACTTC.

The CDR3 DNA reads TGTGCCAGCAGCGGAGGTATGGGGGGCTCCTACAATGAGCAGTTCTTC. Its protein is CASSGGMGGSYNEQFF. This chain uses TRBV9 with TRBJ2-1; D is possibly TRBD2 (6 bases). Germline lookup yields CDR1 SGDLS and CDR2 YYNGEE. This CDR3 contains 16 residues. V gave up 3 bases and J gave up 0 bases, with 13 bases separating them.

The chain uses TRBV15 and TRBJ2-1; 7 nucleotides align to TRBD2. The CDR3 has 18 amino acids. The V gene's germline CDR1 is LNHNV and CDR2 YYDKDF (reference sequence). The V gene end was trimmed by 3 bases and the J gene end by 0 bases; junction bases not matched to a gene: 11. CDR3 DNA sequence: TGTGCCACCAGCAGTCCCCGGACTAGACAAGACTCCTACAATGAGCAGTTCTTC. This gives the protein CATSSPRTRQDSYNEQFF.

J is TRBJ2-3 and V is TRBV2; 8 bases agree with TRBD2. With V trimmed by 4 bases and J by 6 bases, 9 bases remained unmatched. CDR1 is SNHLY, CDR2 FYNNEI, per germline. CDR3 length equals 15 residues. CDR3 in amino acids: CASSVLQRGWDTQYF. CDR3 DNA: TGTGCCAGCAGTGTCTTGCAGCGGGGGTGGGATACGCAGTATTTT.

V usage is TRBV2 and J usage is TRBJ2-3; D is unclear. The CDR3 has 14 residues. The germline V gene has CDR1 SNHLY and CDR2 FYNNEI. Trimming stripped 7 bases from V and 0 bases from J, with 11 bases between. The CDR3 is CASTTHSSTDTQYF. The CDR3 nucleotides read TGTGCCAGCACAACCCACTCTAGCACAGATACGCAGTATTTT.

V gene TRBV7-2 combines with J gene TRBJ1-1, with TRBD1 identical over 8 bases. The ends lost 1 base at V and 3 bases at J; junction bases unmatched: 4. The germline gives CDR1 SGHTA, CDR2 FQGNSA. The CDR3 runs 15 residues. CDR3 sequence reads: CASSLDNRGYTEAFF. CDR3 nucleotides: TGTGCCAGCAGCTTAGATAACAGGGGGTACACTGAAGCTTTCTTT.

The chain recombines TRBV19 with TRBJ1-5, with D hard to call. The CDR3 has 15 amino acids. V lost 9 bases and J 1 base, leaving 16 bases between the germline ends. CDR1 is LNHDA and CDR2 is SQIVND in the germline V gene (reference sequence). The CDR3 sequence: CASSPRRVSNQPQHF. CDR3 nucleotide sequence: TGTGCCAGCTCCCCCCGGAGGGTCAGCAATCAGCCCCAGCATTTT.

With respect to this clone: The CDR3 carries no conserved terminal phenylalanine or tryptophan, so it likely arises from a read error. This chain connects TRBV10-1 to TRBJ1-1; 7 nucleotides align to TRBD1. The V and J ends lost 11 bases and 8 bases, in that order; junction bases with no gene match: 8. This CDR3 region has 11 residues. Germline assignment: CDR1 WNHNN and CDR2 SYGVQD (reference sequence). The CDR3 DNA reads as TGCGCCTCCCAGGGACAGCGCGAAGCTTTCCTT. Its protein product is CASQGQREAFL.

The V call is TRBV19, the J call TRBJ1-5; D remains ambiguous. V lost 6 bases to trimming and J lost 3 bases, with 9 bases between them. The CDR3 sequence is 13 residues long. The germline gives CDR1 LNHDA, CDR2 SQIVND (reference sequence). The CDR3 loop is CASSPGLNQPQHF. CDR3 in DNA: TGTGCCAGTAGCCCAGGTCTCAATCAGCCCCAGCATTTT.

This chain uses TRBV27 with TRBJ1-1, with D possibly being TRBD1 (6 bases). V was shortened by 2 bases and J by 5 bases, with 12 bases between the two germline ends. This CDR3 is 14 amino acids long. Germline loops: CDR1 MNHEY, CDR2 SMNVEV (reference sequence). As DNA, the CDR3 is TGTGCCAGCAGTTTAGAGCAGGGGATGACTGAAGCTTTCTTT. Protein sequence: CASSLEQGMTEAFF.

The chain couples TRBV6-5 to TRBJ2-7; 7 bases align to TRBD1. CDR1 is MNHEY, CDR2 SVGAGI, per germline. CDR3 length: 13 residues. Trimming took 7 bases from V and 3 from J; bases not matched to a gene: 6. The CDR3 DNA follows: TGTGCCAGCAACCCGGGACAGCTCTACGAGCAGTACTTC. Its protein product is CASNPGQLYEQYF.

V usage is TRBV6-5 and J usage is TRBJ2-7, with D possibly being TRBD1 (5 bases). V was pared by 3 bases and J by 2 bases, with 17 bases between. Germline V gene sequence: CDR1 MNHEY, CDR2 SVGAGI. The CDR3 spans 16 residues. CDR3 nucleotides: TGTGCCAGCAGTTATTCATCCCCAGGGATCCCCTACGAGCAGTACTTC. The encoded protein is CASSYSSPGIPYEQYF.

Here the CDR3 DNA reads TGCGCCAGCAGAAGTCAACCTAGCGGGGGGGCTCGGGAGACCCAGTACTTC. Translation: CASRSQPSGGARETQYF. J is TRBJ2-5 and V is TRBV5-1, with 12 bases lining up with TRBD2. CDR1 is SGHRS, CDR2 YFSETQ, per germline. The CDR3 length is 17 residues. V was clipped by 5 bases and J by 5 bases; unmatched bases: 13.

V gene TRBV29-1 combines with J gene TRBJ2-7; 7 bases are shared with TRBD1. This CDR3 has 12 amino acids. Germline V lookup: CDR1 SQVTM, CDR2 ANQGSEA. The V and J ends lost 6 bases and 3 bases, in that order; junction bases with no gene match: 5. The CDR3 loop reads CSVVRDSYEQYF. DNA for the CDR3: TGCAGCGTGGTCCGGGACAGCTACGAGCAGTACTTC.

The chain carries TRBV27 and TRBJ2-1; possible D gene TRBD2, 5 bases. Germline V lookup: CDR1 MNHEY, CDR2 SMNVEV (reference sequence). The CDR3 is made up of 14 amino acids. V was clipped by 2 bases and J by 7 bases, with 12 bases between them. CDR3 sequence reads: CASSLEPGVNEQFF. CDR3 nucleotides: TGTGCCAGCAGTTTAGAACCCGGGGTGAATGAGCAGTTCTTC.

The rearrangement links TRBV6-6 to TRBJ1-5; 8 bases map to TRBD1. CDR1 is MNHNY, CDR2 SVGAGI, per germline (reference sequence). The CDR3 spans 17 residues. J was trimmed by 5 bases and V by 5 bases; bases with no gene match: 14. This CDR3 reads CASSPYSGGAGYQPQHF. CDR3 nucleotide sequence: TGTGCCAGCAGTCCCTATTCAGGGGGCGCGGGATATCAGCCCCAGCATTTT.

This clone was picked up a small number of times. This chain uses TRBV7-9 with TRBJ2-5, with a weak D call TRBD1 (5 bases). The CDR3 has 15 residues. CDR1 and CDR2 from the germline V gene are SEHNR and FQNEAQ (reference sequence). Trimming pared 3 bases from V and 4 bases from J, leaving 15 bases between. As DNA, the CDR3 is TGTGCCAGCAGCTTGGGAAGGGGTCCGGGAGAGACCCAGTACTTC. It codes for CASSLGRGPGETQYF.

This clone has a single count. The chain employs TRBV6-2 or TRBV6-3 and TRBJ2-5; TRBD1 aligns across 9 bases. J lost 4 bases, V lost 5 bases, and 5 bases had no gene match. This CDR3 is 14 amino acids long. CDR1 is MNHEY and CDR2 is SVGEGT in the germline V gene. The CDR3 is CASSGTGMAETQYF. CDR3 bases: TGTGCCAGCAGTGGGACAGGGATGGCAGAGACCCAGTACTTC.

This clone was seen once. V usage is TRBV19 and J usage is TRBJ2-3; 11 positions match TRBD2. J was trimmed by 2 bases and V by 5 bases; bases with no gene match: 6. The germline V gene encodes CDR1 LNHDA and CDR2 SQIVND (reference sequence). The CDR3 is 16 residues long. The CDR3 is CASSPIAGGNTDTQYF. CDR3 nucleotide sequence: TGTGCCAGTAGTCCTATAGCGGGGGGGAACACAGATACGCAGTATTTT.

The chain links TRBV6-5 to TRBJ2-5; 10 nucleotides line up with TRBD2. With 2 bases clipped from V and 5 bases from J, the junction kept 5 bases outside the gene matches. CDR3 length equals 15 residues. In germline, CDR1 is MNHEY, CDR2 SVGAGI. The DNA for the CDR3 is TGTGCCAGCAGTTACCGGCTAGCGGGAGAGGAGACCCAGTACTTC. It specifies CASSYRLAGEETQYF.